The sequence of this TCR beta chain was determined in a study of T cells expressing NK-cell markers. CDR1 is SGHAT, CDR2 FQNNGV, per germline. The CDR3 length is 18 residues. Following a re-call of the 5' RACE reads, TCRdb has one entry per CDR3 protein and lacks DNA. This repertoire includes about 260,000 distinct CDR3 sequences. The sequenced material came from blood T cells: a sorted CD56 or NKG2C T cell subset, CD4+ or CD8+ T cells, or bulk PBMC T cells (not recorded which). The clonotype originates from a woman between 18 and 70 years old in good health. The chain couples TRBV11-2 to TRBJ2-5; no DNA is available, so the TRBD2 call from TCRdb remains unchecked. CDR3 region: CASSPGGLAGSDQETQYF. The full variable domain, rest sourced from reference TRBV11-2 and TRBJ2-5, is EAGVAQSPRYKIIEKRQSVAFWCNPISGHATLYWYQQILGQGPKLLIQFQNNGVVDDSQLPKDRFSAERLKGVDSTLKIQPAKLEDSAVYLCASSPGGLAGSDQETQYFGPGTRLLVL.